This T cell receptor (beta chain) originates from a study of blood T cells in healthy people across ages. General observations from the study: Naive T cell percentage strongly correlated with TCR beta diversity.

On this clonotype itself: No antigen is known for it.

Next came a second PCR, run for about 6 to 11 cycles, which used a sample-barcoded 5' primer along with a J-beta primer mix. TCRdb reprocessed the 5' RACE reads with MiXCR, giving one entry per CDR3 protein. This table holds around 790,000 distinct CDR3 sequences, 40% to 50% found once. J gave up 4 bases and V 5 bases, and 9 bases lay outside the gene matches. Germline V CDR1 and CDR2: SGHTA, FQGNSA. This CDR3 has 15 residues. Specimen: blood. The sequence was obtained from a man in his 60s in good health. The V call is TRBV7-2, the J call TRBJ1-2, with 8 bases matching TRBD1. The CDR3, as DNA: TGTGCCAGCAGCACTCGACAGGGGACGCCCTATGGCTACACCTTC. Its translation is CASSTRQGTPYGYTF.